The rows below give T cell receptor beta chains drawn from one sample of a study of cytomegalovirus exposure and HLA in healthy donors. Measured with immunoSEQ multiplex PCR; TCRdb has only the in-frame clones, and not every one. This table holds some 190,000 clones, about 80% found once. The sample taken for sequencing was PBMCs. The receptors were gathered from a woman aged 25 to 39 in good health and CMV-seronegative. Both conserved end residues are part of each CDR3. The order of the fields is J gene, V gene, clone size, D gene, CDR3 DNA, CDR3 protein. A D gene is named only where the DNA matches it firmly. A clone size is listed for some rows: how often the clone was seen (once, few, many), or a class if it is expanded.

j_call: TRBJ2-5
v_call: TRBV7-8
clone_size: -
d_call: -
cdr3_nt: TGTGCCAGCAGCTTACTTAGGGGTGCCATCCAAGAGACCCAGTACTTC
cdr3_aa: CASSLLRGAIQETQYF

j_call: TRBJ1-1
v_call: TRBV5-8
clone_size: once
d_call: TRBD1
cdr3_nt: TGTGCCAGCAGCTTGGGACAGGGAGTTGGCACTGAAGCTTTCTTT
cdr3_aa: CASSLGQGVGTEAFF

j_call: TRBJ2-5
v_call: TRBV7-3
clone_size: few
d_call: -
cdr3_nt: TGTGCCAGCAGCAGGGGGGGCCCGGAAGAGACCCAGTACTTC
cdr3_aa: CASSRGGPEETQYF

j_call: TRBJ1-1
v_call: TRBV18
clone_size: once
d_call: -
cdr3_nt: TGTGCCAGCTCACCACCGGGACAACTAAACACTGAAGCTTTCTTT
cdr3_aa: CASSPPGQLNTEAFF

j_call: TRBJ2-7
v_call: TRBV6-1
clone_size: -
d_call: TRBD2
cdr3_nt: TGTGCCAGTGAACTAGCGGGGAACTCCTACGAGCAGTACTTC
cdr3_aa: CASELAGNSYEQYF

j_call: TRBJ1-2
v_call: TRBV4-3
clone_size: -
d_call: TRBD1
cdr3_nt: TGCGCCAGCAGCCTTCGGGACCCGGGACAGGGTGGCTACACCTTC
cdr3_aa: CASSLRDPGQGGYTF

j_call: TRBJ1-2
v_call: TRBV6-5
clone_size: -
d_call: -
cdr3_nt: TGTGCCAGCAGTTACTCGCTTGCAGGGGAAGGCTACACCTTC
cdr3_aa: CASSYSLAGEGYTF

j_call: TRBJ1-1
v_call: TRBV7-9
clone_size: few
d_call: TRBD1
cdr3_nt: TGTGCCAGCTACCGGGACAGTGTAACTGAAGCTTTCTTT
cdr3_aa: CASYRDSVTEAFF

j_call: TRBJ1-6
v_call: TRBV4-1
clone_size: -
d_call: -
cdr3_nt: TGCGCCAGCAGCACCCGACAGGAACTTTCTTATAATTCACCCCTCCACTTT
cdr3_aa: CASSTRQELSYNSPLHF

j_call: TRBJ2-7
v_call: TRBV9
clone_size: few
d_call: -
cdr3_nt: TGTGCCAGCAGCGTAGAACTAGGGAGGAGCGAGCAGTACTTC
cdr3_aa: CASSVELGRSEQYF

j_call: TRBJ2-5
v_call: TRBV18
clone_size: -
d_call: -
cdr3_nt: TGTGCCAGCTCCGCTATTACAGGGCAAGAGACCCAGTACTTC
cdr3_aa: CASSAITGQETQYF

j_call: TRBJ1-2
v_call: TRBV18
clone_size: -
d_call: TRBD1
cdr3_nt: TGTGCCAGCTCACGAGGGACAGGAGCCAACTATGGCTACACCTTC
cdr3_aa: CASSRGTGANYGYTF

j_call: TRBJ1-5
v_call: TRBV2
clone_size: -
d_call: TRBD1
cdr3_nt: TGTGCCAGCAGTCGAAGAGGACAGGGGTCTGGTCAGCCCCAGCATTTT
cdr3_aa: CASSRRGQGSGQPQHF

j_call: TRBJ1-2
v_call: TRBV19
clone_size: -
d_call: -
cdr3_nt: TGTGCCAGTAGTATGACACCAAAGATTAACTATGGCTACACCTTC
cdr3_aa: CASSMTPKINYGYTF

j_call: TRBJ2-6
v_call: TRBV5-1
clone_size: -
d_call: TRBD1
cdr3_nt: TGCGCCAGCAGCTCGACAGGGGTCAGAACTGGGGCCAACGTCCTGACTTTC
cdr3_aa: CASSSTGVRTGANVLTF

j_call: TRBJ1-1
v_call: TRBV5-1
clone_size: -
d_call: -
cdr3_nt: TGCGCCAGCAGCTTAGGTGGGGCGAGGAACACTGAAGCTTTCTTT
cdr3_aa: CASSLGGARNTEAFF